This T cell receptor (beta chain) was obtained from a study of T cell responses to AZD1222 COVID-19 vaccine. Produced via immunoSEQ multiplex PCR; TCRdb's table is partial and in-frame only. Found here are roughly 160,000 clones, 85% to 95% of them singletons; the top ten hold more than 0.8%. There are 13 residues in the CDR3. Trimming took 9 bases from V and 5 from J; bases not matched to a gene: 4. Germline CDR1 reads KGHDR; CDR2 reads SFDVKD. This sequence originates from an adult in good health. Sequenced material: peripheral blood, taken on day 0 of AZD1222 vaccination. The V and J genes are TRBV24-1 and TRBJ1-5; TRBD1 aligns across 9 bases. As DNA, the CDR3 is TGTGCCACCCAGGGACAGGGCTATCAGCCCCAGCATTTT. It specifies CATQGQGYQPQHF.